Described below is a single TCR beta chain sequence and its context. Its antigen is not identified. Unique molecular identifiers were used to barcode this TCRbeta library. TCRdb ran MiXCR on the PCR reads and lists one entry per CDR3 protein. The repertoire has around 960,000 distinct CDR3 sequences, roughly 31% of them found once; the top ten carry roughly 31%. Looked up from germline, CDR1 is LGHNA and CDR2 is YSLEER. Trimming removed 3 bases at V and 5 bases at J, with 12 bases between. The CDR3 covers 14 residues. These data originate in a study of T-cell reconstitution after alpha-beta-depleted transplantation in children. General study points: Reported findings indicate that, about two months after transplant, alpha-beta T cells came from several hundred expanded clones, which were derived from non-depleted graft cells. One year after transplant, T-cell counts and diversity came mostly from newly produced T cells.

The chain combines TRBV4-3 with TRBJ2-3; D may be TRBD1 (6 bases). This TCR came from a boy under three years old who had a stem cell transplant for SCID, so the T cells may come from the graft donor. The specimen comprised PBMCs, mostly from graft donor cells, sampled 360 days after TCRalphabeta/CD19-depleted stem cell transplant. Written as DNA, the CDR3 is TGCGCCAGCAGCCAGAGGACAGCCAGAGATACGCAGTATTTT. It codes for CASSQRTARDTQYF.